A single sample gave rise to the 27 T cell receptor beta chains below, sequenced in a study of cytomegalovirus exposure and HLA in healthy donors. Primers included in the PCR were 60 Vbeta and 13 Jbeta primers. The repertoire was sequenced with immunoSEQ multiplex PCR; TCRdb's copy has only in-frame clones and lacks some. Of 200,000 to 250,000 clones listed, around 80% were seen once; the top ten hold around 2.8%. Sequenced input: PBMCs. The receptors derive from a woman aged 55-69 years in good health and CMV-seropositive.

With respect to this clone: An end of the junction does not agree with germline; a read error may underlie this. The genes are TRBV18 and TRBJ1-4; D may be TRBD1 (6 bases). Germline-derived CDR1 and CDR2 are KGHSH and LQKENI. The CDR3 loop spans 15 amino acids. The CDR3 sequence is CAGSRDIATNEKLFF. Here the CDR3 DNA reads TGTGCCGGCTCACGGGACATTGCAACTAATGAAAAACTGTTTTTT.

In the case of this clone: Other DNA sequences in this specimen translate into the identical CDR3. CDR3: CASSLVAGPYNEQFF. The CDR3 DNA is TGCGCCAGCAGCTTGGTTGCGGGACCCTACAATGAGCAGTTCTTC. V usage is TRBV5-1 and J usage is TRBJ2-1, with D possibly TRBD2 on 6 matching bases. From germline, CDR1 is SGHRS and CDR2 YFSETQ. Deletions cut 0 bases from V and 2 bases from J, with 9 bases between. CDR3 length: 15 amino acids. Using reference TRBV5-1 and TRBJ2-1 for the parts outside the CDR3, the full variable domain is KAGVTQTPRYLIKTRGQQVTLSCSPISGHRSVSWYQQTPGQGLQFLFEYFSETQRNKGNFPGRFSGRQFSNSRSEMNVSTLELGDSALYLCASSLVAGPYNEQFFGPGTRLTVL.

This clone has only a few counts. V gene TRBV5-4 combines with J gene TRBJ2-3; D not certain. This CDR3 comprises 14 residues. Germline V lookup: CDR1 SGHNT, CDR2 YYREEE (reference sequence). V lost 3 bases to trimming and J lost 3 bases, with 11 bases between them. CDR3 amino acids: CASSSPATTDTQYF. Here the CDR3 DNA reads TGTGCCAGCAGCTCGCCTGCTACTACAGATACGCAGTATTTT.

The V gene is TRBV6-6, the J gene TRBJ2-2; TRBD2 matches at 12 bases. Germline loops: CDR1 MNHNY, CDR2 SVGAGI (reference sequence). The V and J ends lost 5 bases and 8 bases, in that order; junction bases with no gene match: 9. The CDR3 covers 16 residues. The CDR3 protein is CASSVSLAGGPGELFF. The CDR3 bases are TGTGCCAGCAGTGTATCTCTAGCGGGGGGGCCTGGGGAGCTGTTTTTT.

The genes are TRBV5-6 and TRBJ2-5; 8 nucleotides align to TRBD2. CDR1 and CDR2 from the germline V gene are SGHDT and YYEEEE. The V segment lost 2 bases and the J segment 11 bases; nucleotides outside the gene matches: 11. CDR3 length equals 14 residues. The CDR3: CASSFFTGRGEQYF. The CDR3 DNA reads TGTGCCAGCAGCTTTTTTACGGGGCGGGGGGAGCAGTACTTC. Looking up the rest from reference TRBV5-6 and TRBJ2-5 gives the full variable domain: DAGVTQSPTHLIKTRGQQVTLRCSPKSGHDTVSWYQQALGQGPQFIFQYYEEEERQRGNFPDRFSGHQFPNYSSELNVNALLLGDSALYLCASSFFTGRGEQYFGPGTRLLVL.

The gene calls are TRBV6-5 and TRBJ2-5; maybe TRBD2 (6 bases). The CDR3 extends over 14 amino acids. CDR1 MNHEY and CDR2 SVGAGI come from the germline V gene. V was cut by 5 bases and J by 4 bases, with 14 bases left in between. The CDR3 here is CASSPYLATETQYF. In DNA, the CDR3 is TGTGCCAGCAGTCCGTATCTAGCGACAGAGACCCAGTACTTC.

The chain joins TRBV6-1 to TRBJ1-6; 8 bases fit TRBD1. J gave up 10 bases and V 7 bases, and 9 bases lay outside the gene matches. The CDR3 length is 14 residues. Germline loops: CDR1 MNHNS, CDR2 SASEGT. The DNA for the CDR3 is TGTGCCAGCACCGGACAGGGAGGGTTCTCACCCCTCCACTTT. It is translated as CASTGQGGFSPLHF.

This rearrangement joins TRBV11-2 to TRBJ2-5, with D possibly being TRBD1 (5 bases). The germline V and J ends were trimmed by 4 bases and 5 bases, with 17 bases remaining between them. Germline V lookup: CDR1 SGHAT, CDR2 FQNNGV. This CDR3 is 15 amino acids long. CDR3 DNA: TGTGCCAGCAGCTCGCAGGGTCCGCCCGGGGAGACCCAGTACTTC. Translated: CASSSQGPPGETQYF.

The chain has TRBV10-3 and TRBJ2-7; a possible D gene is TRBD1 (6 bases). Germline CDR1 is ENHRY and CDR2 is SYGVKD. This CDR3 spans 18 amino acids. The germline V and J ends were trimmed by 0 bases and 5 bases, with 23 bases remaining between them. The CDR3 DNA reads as TGTGCCATCAGTGAGTCCCCCCCAACAGGGTTTGGGACCCACGAGCAGTACTTC. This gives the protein CAISESPPTGFGTHEQYF.

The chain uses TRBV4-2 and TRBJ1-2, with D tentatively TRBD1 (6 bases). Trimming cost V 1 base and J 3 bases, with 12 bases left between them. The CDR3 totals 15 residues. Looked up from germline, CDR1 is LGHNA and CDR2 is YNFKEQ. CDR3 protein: CASSQGGGGYYGYTF. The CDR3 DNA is TGTGCCAGCAGCCAAGGAGGGGGGGGGTACTATGGCTACACCTTC.

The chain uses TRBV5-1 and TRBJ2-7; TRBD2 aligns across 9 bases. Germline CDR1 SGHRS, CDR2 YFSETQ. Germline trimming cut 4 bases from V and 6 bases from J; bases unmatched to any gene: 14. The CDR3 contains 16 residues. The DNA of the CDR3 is TGCGCCAGCAGCGGTGGTTCTAGCGGGATGCGTTCCGAGCAGTACTTC. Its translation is CASSGGSSGMRSEQYF.

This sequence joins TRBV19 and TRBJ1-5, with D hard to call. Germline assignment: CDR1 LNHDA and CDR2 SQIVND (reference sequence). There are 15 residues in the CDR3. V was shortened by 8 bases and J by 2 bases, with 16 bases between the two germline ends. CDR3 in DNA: TGTGCCAGTCGATCCCCCGGCGGAGGCAATCAGCCCCAGCATTTT. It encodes CASRSPGGGNQPQHF.

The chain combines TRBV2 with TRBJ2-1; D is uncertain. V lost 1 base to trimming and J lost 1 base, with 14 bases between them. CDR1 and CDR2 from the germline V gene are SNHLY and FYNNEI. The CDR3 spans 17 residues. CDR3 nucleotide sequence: TGTGCCAGCAGTGAAGGCGAACTTACCACTTCCTACAATGAGCAGTTCTTC. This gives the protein CASSEGELTTSYNEQFF. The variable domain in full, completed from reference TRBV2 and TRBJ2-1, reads EPEVTQTPSHQVTQMGQEVILRCVPISNHLYFYWYRQILGQKVEFLVSFYNNEISEKSEIFDDQFSVERPDGSNFTLKIRSTKLEDSAMYFCASSEGELTTSYNEQFFGPGTRLTVL.

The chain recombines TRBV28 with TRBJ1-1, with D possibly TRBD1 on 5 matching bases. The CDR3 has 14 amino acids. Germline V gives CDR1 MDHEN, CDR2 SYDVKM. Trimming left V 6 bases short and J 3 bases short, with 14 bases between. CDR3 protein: CASSVPQGYTEAFF. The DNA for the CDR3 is TGTGCCAGCAGCGTTCCTCAGGGATACACTGAAGCTTTCTTT.

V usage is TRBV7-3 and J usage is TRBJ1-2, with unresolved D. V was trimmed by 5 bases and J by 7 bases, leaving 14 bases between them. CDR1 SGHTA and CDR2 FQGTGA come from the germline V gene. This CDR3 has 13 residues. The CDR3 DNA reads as TGTGCCAGCAGCCCAAGGGCCGGGGTTGGCTACACCTTC. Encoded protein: CASSPRAGVGYTF.

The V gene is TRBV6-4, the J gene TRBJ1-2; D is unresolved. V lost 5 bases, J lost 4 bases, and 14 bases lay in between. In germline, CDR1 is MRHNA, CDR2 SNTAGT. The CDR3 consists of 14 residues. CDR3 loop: CASSSDGGPYGYTF. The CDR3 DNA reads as TGTGCCAGCAGTTCCGACGGAGGGCCCTATGGCTACACCTTC.

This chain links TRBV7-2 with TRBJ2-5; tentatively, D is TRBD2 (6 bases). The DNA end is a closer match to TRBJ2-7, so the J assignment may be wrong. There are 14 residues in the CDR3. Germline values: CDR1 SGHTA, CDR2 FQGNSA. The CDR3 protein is CASSRPGGSYEQYF. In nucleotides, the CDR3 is TGTGCCAGCAGCCGTCCCGGGGGATCCTACGAGCAGTACTTC.

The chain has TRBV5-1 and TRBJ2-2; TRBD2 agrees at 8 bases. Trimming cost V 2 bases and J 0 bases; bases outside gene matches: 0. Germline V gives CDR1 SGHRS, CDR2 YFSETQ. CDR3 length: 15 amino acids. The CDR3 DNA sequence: TGCGCCAGCAGCTTTAGCGGGGCGAACACCGGGGAGCTGTTTTTT. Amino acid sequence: CASSFSGANTGELFF.

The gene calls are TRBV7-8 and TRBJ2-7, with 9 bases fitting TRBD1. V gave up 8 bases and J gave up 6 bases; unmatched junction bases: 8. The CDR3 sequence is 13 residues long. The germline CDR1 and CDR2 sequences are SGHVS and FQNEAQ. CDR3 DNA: TGTGCCAGCGGCCCGGGACAGGGACCCGAGCAGTACTTC. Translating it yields CASGPGQGPEQYF.

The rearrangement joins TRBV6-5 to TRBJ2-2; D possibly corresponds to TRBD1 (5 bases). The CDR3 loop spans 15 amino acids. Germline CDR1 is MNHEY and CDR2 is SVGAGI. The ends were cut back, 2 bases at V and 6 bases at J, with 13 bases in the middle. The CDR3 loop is CASSYLQGSAGELFF. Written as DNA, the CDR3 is TGTGCCAGCAGTTACCTCCAGGGTAGTGCCGGGGAGCTGTTTTTT.

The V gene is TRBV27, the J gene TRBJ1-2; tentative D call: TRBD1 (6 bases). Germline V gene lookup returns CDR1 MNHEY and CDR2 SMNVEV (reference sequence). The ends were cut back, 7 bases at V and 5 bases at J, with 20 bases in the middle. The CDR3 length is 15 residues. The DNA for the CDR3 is TGTGCCAGCAACCCCGGGGACAACCCCAGATATGGCTACACCTTC. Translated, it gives CASNPGDNPRYGYTF.

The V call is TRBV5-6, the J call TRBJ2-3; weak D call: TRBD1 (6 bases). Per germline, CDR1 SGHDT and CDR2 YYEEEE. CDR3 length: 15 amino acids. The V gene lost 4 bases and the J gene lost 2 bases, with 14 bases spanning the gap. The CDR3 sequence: CASSPFPGVTDTQYF. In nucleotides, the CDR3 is TGTGCCAGCAGCCCCTTCCCAGGGGTCACAGATACGCAGTATTTT.

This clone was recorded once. The chain's CDR3 is CASSLLTGGGYTF. The CDR3 bases are TGTGCCAGCAGCCTACTGACAGGGGGCGGCTACACCTTC. The V and J genes are TRBV5-4 and TRBJ1-2, with 10 bases identical to TRBD1. Germline V gives CDR1 SGHNT, CDR2 YYREEE (reference sequence). V was pared by 4 bases and J by 8 bases, with 5 bases of the junction left unmatched. The CDR3 is 13 residues long.

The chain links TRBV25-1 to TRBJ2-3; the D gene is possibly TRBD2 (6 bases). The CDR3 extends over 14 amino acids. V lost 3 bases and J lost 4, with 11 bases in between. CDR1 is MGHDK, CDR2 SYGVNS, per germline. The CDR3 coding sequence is TGTGCCAGCAGTGATCGGCGGGGCTCAGATACGCAGTATTTT. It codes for CASSDRRGSDTQYF.

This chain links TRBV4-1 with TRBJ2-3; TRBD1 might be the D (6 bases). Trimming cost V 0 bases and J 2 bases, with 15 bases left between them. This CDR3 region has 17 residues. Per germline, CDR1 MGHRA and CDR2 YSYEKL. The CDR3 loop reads CASSQESRGGATDTQYF. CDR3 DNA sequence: TGCGCCAGCAGCCAAGAAAGTCGTGGGGGCGCCACAGATACGCAGTATTTT.

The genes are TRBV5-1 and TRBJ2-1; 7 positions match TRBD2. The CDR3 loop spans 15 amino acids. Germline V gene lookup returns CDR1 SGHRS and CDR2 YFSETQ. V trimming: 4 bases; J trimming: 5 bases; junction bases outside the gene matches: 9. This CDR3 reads CASSRYGLVNNEQFF. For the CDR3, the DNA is TGCGCCAGCAGCCGGTACGGACTAGTAAACAATGAGCAGTTCTTC.

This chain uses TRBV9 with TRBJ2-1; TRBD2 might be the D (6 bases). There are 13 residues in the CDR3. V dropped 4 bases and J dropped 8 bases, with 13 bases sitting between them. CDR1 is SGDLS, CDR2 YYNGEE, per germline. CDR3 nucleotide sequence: TGTGCCAGCAGCCCGGGAGTTCGGGATGAGCAGTTCTTC. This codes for CASSPGVRDEQFF.